The entry that follows covers one T cell receptor (beta chain) sequence. Germline V lookup: CDR1 LNHDA, CDR2 SQIVND (reference sequence). Trimming took off 8 bases at V and 3 bases at J, with 14 bases between the two ends. The CDR3 extends over 14 amino acids. The sample originates from a study of blood T cell repertoires in COVID-19. Overall study: The United States, Italy and Spain provided the acute and convalescent COVID-19 samples. From T cells, B-cell-depleted T cells, or PBMCs came the material, which was cDNA or gDNA.

Participants, about 18 to 90 years old, spanned about 26 US areas. Profiled with immunoSEQ multiplex PCR; TCRdb holds only in-frame clones, not every one. The data hold roughly 330,000 clones, with under 90% observed a single time. The clonotype originates from a woman between 18 and 29 years old who had recovered from COVID-19. The gene calls are TRBV19 and TRBJ1-3, with D tentatively TRBD1 (6 bases). Input material: PBMCs or T cells enriched from blood (not recorded which). The CDR3 spells CASPQGQIGNTIYF. The CDR3 DNA reads TGTGCCAGTCCTCAGGGGCAGATTGGAAACACCATATATTTT. Using reference TRBV19 and TRBJ1-3 for the parts outside the CDR3, the full variable domain is DGGITQSPKYLFRKEGQNVTLSCEQNLNHDAMYWYRQDPGQGLRLIYYSQIVNDFQKGDIAEGYSVSREKKESFPLTVTSAQKNPTAFYLCASPQGQIGNTIYFGEGSWLTVV.